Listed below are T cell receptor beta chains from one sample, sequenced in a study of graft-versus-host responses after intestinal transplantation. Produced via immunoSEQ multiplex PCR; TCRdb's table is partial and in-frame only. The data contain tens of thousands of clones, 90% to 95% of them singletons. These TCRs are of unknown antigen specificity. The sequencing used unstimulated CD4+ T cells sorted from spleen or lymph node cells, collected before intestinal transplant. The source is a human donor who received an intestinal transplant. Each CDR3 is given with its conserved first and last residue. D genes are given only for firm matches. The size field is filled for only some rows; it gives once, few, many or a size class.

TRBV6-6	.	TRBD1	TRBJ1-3	CASSAVTGGSGNTIYF	TGTGCCAGCAGTGCGGTGACAGGGGGCTCTGGAAACACCATATATTTT
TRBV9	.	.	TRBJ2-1	CASSVAEGASYNEQFF	TGTGCCAGCAGCGTAGCTGAAGGAGCCTCCTACAATGAGCAGTTCTTC
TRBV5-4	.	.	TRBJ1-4	CASSPTATNEKLFF	TGTGCCAGCAGCCCGACAGCTACTAATGAAAAACTGTTTTTT
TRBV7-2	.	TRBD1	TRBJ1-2	CASSAGQGYGYTF	TGTGCCAGCAGCGCGGGACAGGGATATGGCTACACCTTC
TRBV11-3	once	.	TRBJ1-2	CASSFRFSSDIHYGYTF	TGTGCCAGCAGCTTCCGATTCAGCAGCGATATCCACTATGGCTACACCTTC
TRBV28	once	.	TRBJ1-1	CASRVSLVGNTEAFF	TGTGCCAGTCGGGTGAGCTTGGTGGGGAACACTGAAGCTTTCTTT
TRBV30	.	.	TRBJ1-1	CAWKRRMNTEAFF	TGTGCCTGGAAAAGGAGAATGAACACTGAAGCTTTCTTT
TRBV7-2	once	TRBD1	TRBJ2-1	CASSQQSGQANEQFF	TGTGCCAGCAGCCAACAATCGGGACAGGCCAATGAGCAGTTCTTC
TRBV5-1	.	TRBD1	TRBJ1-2	CASSLGQGEGYTF	TGCGCCAGCAGCTTGGGACAGGGAGAAGGCTACACCTTC
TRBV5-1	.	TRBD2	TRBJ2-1	CASSLEVAGGLGNSEQFF	TGCGCCAGCAGCTTGGAAGTAGCGGGGGGCCTCGGAAATTCTGAGCAGTTCTTC
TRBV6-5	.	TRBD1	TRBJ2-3	CASSVGQGTDTQYF	TGTGCCAGCAGTGTGGGACAGGGGACAGATACGCAGTATTTT
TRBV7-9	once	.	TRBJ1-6	CASSLAGDSSHNSPLHF	TGTGCCAGCAGCTTAGCCGGAGACAGTTCGCATAATTCACCCCTCCACTTT
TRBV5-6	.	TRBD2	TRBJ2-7	CASSLLTSGEQYF	TGTGCCAGCAGCTTGTTAACTAGCGGCGAGCAGTACTTC
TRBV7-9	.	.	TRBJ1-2	CASSQYGYTF	TGTGCCAGCAGCCAGTATGGCTACACCTTC
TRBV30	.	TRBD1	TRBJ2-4	CAWSIPYRGQAKNIQYF	TGTGCCTGGAGTATACCCTACAGGGGGCAAGCCAAAAACATTCAGTACTTC
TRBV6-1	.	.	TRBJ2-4	CASSEEPIAKNIQYF	TGTGCCAGCAGTGAGGAGCCTATAGCCAAAAACATTCAGTACTTC